This T cell receptor beta chain was documented in a study of blood T cells in healthy people across ages. Through a sample-barcoded 5' primer and a J-beta primer mix, a second PCR was run for roughly 7 to 11 cycles. Each single sample gave us at least 3 million CDR3-containing paired-end reads. In TCRdb, the 5' RACE reads were re-called with MiXCR into one record per CDR3 protein. Of approximately 1.5 million distinct CDR3 sequences in the sample, less than 45% were seen once. In each sample, at least 7 million PBMCs were isolated. The total RNA that was extracted per sample amounted to at least 5 micrograms. Sequencing was carried out using blood. The TCR comes from a woman between 18 and 29 years old in good health.

CDR3 amino acids: CASSAWGQGVYEQYF. The CDR3 region has the DNA TGTGCCAGCAGCGCCTGGGGACAGGGCGTTTACGAGCAGTACTTC. The genes are TRBV13 and TRBJ2-7, with 9 bases aligning to TRBD1. This CDR3 has 15 amino acids. The germline V gene encodes CDR1 PRHDT and CDR2 FYEKMQ (reference sequence). The V and J ends lost 5 bases and 4 bases, in that order; junction bases with no gene match: 9.